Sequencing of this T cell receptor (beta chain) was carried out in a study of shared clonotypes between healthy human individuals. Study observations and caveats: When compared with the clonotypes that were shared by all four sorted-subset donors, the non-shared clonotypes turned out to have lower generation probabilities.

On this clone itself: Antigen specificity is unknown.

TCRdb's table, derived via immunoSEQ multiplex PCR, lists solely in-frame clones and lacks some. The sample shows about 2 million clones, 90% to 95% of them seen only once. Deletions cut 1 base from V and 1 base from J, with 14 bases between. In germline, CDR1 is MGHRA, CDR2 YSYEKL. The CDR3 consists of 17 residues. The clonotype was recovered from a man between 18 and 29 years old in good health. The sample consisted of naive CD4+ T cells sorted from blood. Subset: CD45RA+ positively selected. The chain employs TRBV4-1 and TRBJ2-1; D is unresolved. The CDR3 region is CASSQASAGISYNEQFF. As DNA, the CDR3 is TGCGCCAGCAGCCAAGCGTCTGCAGGTATATCCTACAATGAGCAGTTCTTC.